This T cell receptor (beta chain) was profiled in a study of T cells after yellow fever vaccination. Germline V gives CDR1 SEHNR, CDR2 FQNEAQ (reference sequence). The CDR3 spans 13 residues. V lost 5 bases and J lost 7; bases outside the gene matches: 5. Making TCR cDNA involved 5'RACE template switching, which added UMIs and a universal primer site. Using its own MiXCR run on the 5' RACE reads, TCRdb lists one record per CDR3 protein. The data show a few hundred thousand distinct CDR3 sequences, about 4% seen once. This clonotype was sampled from a man between 18 and 35 years old who received the YFV17D yellow fever vaccine. Sequences were derived from PBMCs, sampled 5 days after the yellow fever booster vaccination. The chain joins TRBV7-9 to TRBJ1-5; TRBD1 agrees at 7 bases. In nucleotides, the CDR3 is TGTGCCAGCAGCGAGGACAGGACGCAGCCCCAGCATTTT. Translated: CASSEDRTQPQHF.